Listed below are T cell receptor beta chains from one sample, sequenced in a study of blood T cells in healthy people across ages. Each CDR3 protein is one row after TCRdb ran MiXCR on the 5' RACE reads. The sample lists about 1,400,000 distinct CDR3 sequences; 45% to 70% were seen once. Sequencing input: blood. The receptors here all came from a man aged 18 to 30 in good health. Each CDR3 is given with its conserved first and last residue. D genes are given only for firm matches. Expanded clones are given a class, and other clones once, few, many or no size at all.

J gene	clone size	D gene	V gene	CDR3 DNA	CDR3 protein
TRBJ2-1	NA	NA	TRBV20-1	TGCAGTGCTAGAGGTGGGACTGCCTCCTACAATGAGCAGTTCTTC	CSARGGTASYNEQFF
TRBJ2-2	few	NA	TRBV5-1	TGCGCCAGCAGCTTGGTTCCGCAGGATAACACCGGGGAGCTGTTTTTT	CASSLVPQDNTGELFF
TRBJ2-2	NA	NA	TRBV24-1	TGTACCACCGGGGACGGCGGGGAGCTGTTTTTT	CTTGDGGELFF
TRBJ2-1	NA	NA	TRBV3-1	TGTGCCAGCAGCCATGCGGACCTGCGGGGAAGTGGTAATGAGCAGTTCTTC	CASSHADLRGSGNEQFF
TRBJ1-2	NA	NA	TRBV6-2/TRBV6-3	TGTGCCAGCAGTTACCTGGGGACTAACTATGGCTACACCTTC	CASSYLGTNYGYTF
TRBJ1-1	NA	NA	TRBV6-2/TRBV6-3	TGTGCCAGCAGTTACTCCCGCGGGGGGAGGAACACTGAAGCTTTCTTT	CASSYSRGGRNTEAFF
TRBJ2-2	NA	NA	TRBV29-1	TGCAGCGGGTGTCAGGTCTCTGGGGGGGAGCTGTTTTTT	CSGCQVSGGELFF
TRBJ2-7	NA	NA	TRBV20-1	TGCAGTGCTACGGACTGGTACGAGCAGTACTTC	CSATDWYEQYF
TRBJ1-1	NA	NA	TRBV6-5	TGTGCCAGCAGCCCCTTGGGGGGCGAAGCTTTCTTT	CASSPLGGEAFF
TRBJ1-2	few	NA	TRBV29-1	TGCAGCGTTGTAAACACAGCCTATGGCTACACCTTC	CSVVNTAYGYTF
TRBJ2-5	NA	TRBD1	TRBV5-6	TGTGCCAGCAGCTTGTGGCCCGGGACAGGGGTGTATTTGGAGACCCAGTACTTC	CASSLWPGTGVYLETQYF
TRBJ2-3	once	TRBD2	TRBV20-1	TGCAGTGCTACCGGACTAGCCCGCCAAGGGTACACAGATACGCAGTATTTT	CSATGLARQGYTDTQYF
TRBJ2-3	few	NA	TRBV9	TGTGCCAGCAGCGTAGTGAGCGGAACCACAGATACGCAGTATTTT	CASSVVSGTTDTQYF
TRBJ2-1	few	NA	TRBV4-1	TGCGCCAGCAGCGCCCGGGACTTCTCCTACAATGAGCAGTTCTTC	CASSARDFSYNEQFF
TRBJ2-7	NA	NA	TRBV4-1	TGCGCCAGCAGCCAAGAACGGTACTACGAGCAGTACTTC	CASSQERYYEQYF
TRBJ2-7	NA	TRBD1	TRBV7-9	TGTGCCAGCAGCTTAGCCCAGGGGGCATTCTCCGACGAGCAGTACTTC	CASSLAQGAFSDEQYF
TRBJ1-1	NA	NA	TRBV4-1	TGCGCCAGCAGCCAAGGCCGGGCAGCTTTCTTT	CASSQGRAAFF
TRBJ1-2	NA	NA	TRBV7-2	TGTGCCAGCAGCCAAGTATTCGGCTACACCTTC	CASSQVFGYTF
TRBJ2-1	NA	NA	TRBV7-6	TGTGCCAGCACCGGGGACTCGGGCTACAATGAGCAGTTCTTC	CASTGDSGYNEQFF
TRBJ2-7	NA	NA	TRBV7-2	TGTGCCAGCAGCTTAGGGGGCAGGGTTCTCTACGAGCAGTACTTC	CASSLGGRVLYEQYF
TRBJ1-2	NA	NA	TRBV18	TGTGCCAGCTCACCACCGGCGGACTATGGCTACACCTTC	CASSPPADYGYTF
TRBJ2-1	NA	NA	TRBV6-5	TGTGCCAGCAGCACGATGGGCAATGAGCAGTTCTTC	CASSTMGNEQFF
TRBJ2-1	NA	TRBD2	TRBV14	TGTGCCAGCAGCCAAGCTACGGCGGGAGGTACTTGGTGGCACAATGAGCAGTTCTTC	CASSQATAGGTWWHNEQFF
TRBJ2-4	NA	TRBD1	TRBV20-1	TGCAGTGCTGATGGGACAGGGTCCTCCAAAAACATTCAGTACTTC	CSADGTGSSKNIQYF
TRBJ2-3	NA	NA	TRBV7-7	TGTGCTAGCAGCTTATCGGAGGTCACAGATACGCAGTATTTT	CASSLSEVTDTQYF
TRBJ2-3	few	NA	TRBV6-5	TGTGCCAGCAGTTACTACCCCGACCCTGGCGGCCGCACAGATACGCAGTATTTT	CASSYYPDPGGRTDTQYF
TRBJ2-7	NA	NA	TRBV27	TGTGCCAGCAGTTTCAACAGGGTCGAGCAGTACTTC	CASSFNRVEQYF
TRBJ1-2	NA	NA	TRBV27	TGTGCCAGCAGCCCTACGGGACGGCACTATGGCTACACCTTC	CASSPTGRHYGYTF
TRBJ1-1	NA	NA	TRBV5-5	TGTGCCAGCGGTTCGACAGAGGATTTCTTT	CASGSTEDFF
TRBJ2-2	NA	NA	TRBV27	TGTGCCAGCAATCCCACAGGTTACACCGGGGAGCTGTTTTTT	CASNPTGYTGELFF
TRBJ1-1	NA	NA	TRBV29-1	TGCAGCGTCCTGTACTCAGGGAGATGGACTGAAGCTTTCTTT	CSVLYSGRWTEAFF
TRBJ2-5	once	TRBD2	TRBV9	TGTGCCAGCAGCGGACGACTAGCGGGAAAGGGACAAGAGACCCAGTACTTC	CASSGRLAGKGQETQYF
TRBJ2-7	NA	TRBD2	TRBV20-1	TGCAGTGCTAGGGGCGGGGGGGTCTACGAGCAGTACTTC	CSARGGGVYEQYF
TRBJ2-2	NA	NA	TRBV9	TGTGCCAGCAGCGTATTTGAGGGAGGATTCGGGGAGCTGTTTTTT	CASSVFEGGFGELFF
TRBJ2-3	NA	TRBD2	TRBV7-9	TGTGCCAGCAACCCTTCGAGCGGGGCTTACACAGATACGCAGTATTTT	CASNPSSGAYTDTQYF
TRBJ2-1	NA	NA	TRBV2	TGTGCCAGCAGTGGGATGGGTCGGAATGAGCAGTTCTTC	CASSGMGRNEQFF
TRBJ2-3	once	TRBD2	TRBV5-1	TGCGCCAGCAGCTTCACACTAGCGGGAGGATCTGATACGCAGTATTTT	CASSFTLAGGSDTQYF
TRBJ2-3	NA	TRBD2	TRBV2	TGTGCCAGCAGGGAGACTAGCGGTCCCACAGATACGCAGTATTTT	CASRETSGPTDTQYF
TRBJ2-3	NA	TRBD1	TRBV20-1	TGCAGTGCTAGCTCCTTGACAGGGATCGGCACAGATACGCAGTATTTT	CSASSLTGIGTDTQYF
TRBJ1-4	NA	TRBD1	TRBV5-1	TGCGCCAGCACCCTGGGGGACAGGGGGTACGAAAAACTGTTTTTT	CASTLGDRGYEKLFF
TRBJ2-7	few	NA	TRBV10-3	TGTGCCATCAGGGAAACGGACAGAGCCTACGAGCAGTACTTC	CAIRETDRAYEQYF